This T cell receptor (beta chain) derives from a study of a mutant IDH1 vaccine in newly diagnosed glioma. Whole-study context: Previous care, which was radiotherapy, temozolomide, or both, most often involved both.

This clone was found a few times. Its target is unknown. The repertoire was sequenced with immunoSEQ multiplex PCR; TCRdb's copy has only in-frame clones and lacks some. This sample has tens of thousands of clones; roughly 70% occur once, and the top ten carry approximately 9.1%. This CDR3 comprises 17 residues. Germline CDR1 and CDR2: SGHNT and YYREEE (reference sequence). Trimming removed 4 bases from V and 2 bases from J, with 19 bases in between. Time point noted: week 47, end of study. The vaccine gave 300 ug of a 20-mer mutant IDH1 peptide subcutaneously per dose. The sequence was obtained from a man in his forties or fifties with glioma. The sample consisted of PBMCs, taken from a glioma patient whose treatment included an IDH1 peptide vaccine. V is TRBV5-4 and J is TRBJ1-5; tentatively, D is TRBD1 (5 bases). The CDR3 nucleotides read TGTGCCAGCAGCCGTAGACAGCGCCCGGAGGGCAATCAGCCCCAGCATTTT. The encoded protein is CASSRRQRPEGNQPQHF.